The 21 T cell receptor beta chains listed next were all sequenced from one sample in a study of metastatic and nonmetastatic thyroid tumors. Every patient was untreated before thyroid surgery. TCRdb reassembled clones from the PCR reads with MiXCR. The table records approximately 17,000 clones, 27% of them present only once. The sequenced material came from adjacent normal tissue. These receptors all come from a female donor with papillary thyroid cancer or a benign thyroid nodule (not recorded which). Some clones in this sample may be carry-over from other donors' samples.

This chain links TRBV20-1 with TRBJ1-3, with a weak D call TRBD1 (5 bases). The ends were cut back, 0 bases at V and 14 bases at J, with 14 bases in the middle. The germline CDR1 and CDR2 sequences are DFQATT and SNEGSKA (reference sequence). This CDR3 has 12 residues. CDR3 sequence reads: CSAREGGVDVYF. The DNA for the CDR3 is TGCAGTGCTAGAGAGGGAGGGGTCGATGTATATTTT.

Only a few counts were recorded for this clone. The J gene is TRBJ1-2, the V gene TRBV20-1; TRBD1 matches at 7 bases. Germline CDR1 DFQATT, CDR2 SNEGSKA (reference sequence). The CDR3 has 16 residues. J lost 2 bases, V lost 5 bases, and 14 bases had no gene match. The CDR3 DNA sequence: TGCAGTGCTGTGGGCAGCGGGAGGACAGGAAACTATGGCTACACCTTC. Translation gives CSAVGSGRTGNYGYTF.

This chain connects TRBV6-1 to TRBJ2-1; D is possibly TRBD1 (5 bases). With 4 bases removed from V and 6 bases from J, the gap between germline ends came to 16 bases. The germline CDR1 and CDR2 sequences are MNHNS and SASEGT. The CDR3 runs to 15 residues. The CDR3 region is CASSARVPFGNEQFF. Here the CDR3 DNA reads TGTGCCAGCAGTGCCAGGGTCCCCTTCGGCAATGAGCAGTTCTTC.

The V gene is TRBV13, the J gene TRBJ2-7, with 7 bases identical to TRBD1. The germline gives CDR1 PRHDT, CDR2 FYEKMQ (reference sequence). This CDR3 spans 14 amino acids. J was trimmed by 3 bases and V by 1 base; bases with no gene match: 3. CDR3 residues: CASSLAGQSYEQYF. CDR3 nucleotides: TGTGCCAGCAGCTTAGCGGGACAGAGCTACGAGCAGTACTTC.

This clone has a handful of counts. The chain couples TRBV18 to TRBJ1-6, with D tentatively TRBD1 (6 bases). The CDR3 has 14 residues. Trimming stripped 3 bases from V and 7 bases from J, with 10 bases between. The germline gives CDR1 KGHSH, CDR2 LQKENI. The CDR3 loop reads CASSPTGGNSPLHF. The DNA for the CDR3 is TGTGCCAGCTCACCCACGGGGGGCAATTCACCCCTCCACTTT. Combining the CDR3 with reference TRBV18 and TRBJ1-6 gives the whole variable domain NAGVMQNPRHLVRRRGQEARLRCSPMKGHSHVYWYRQLPEEGLKFMVYLQKENIIDESGMPKERFSAEFPKEGPSILRIQQVVRGDSAAYFCASSPTGGNSPLHFGNGTRLTVT.

This clone was detected only a few times. The gene calls are TRBV27 and TRBJ1-5; D gene unclear. The CDR3 is 12 residues long. With 3 bases removed from V and 7 bases from J, the gap between germline ends came to 7 bases. Germline-derived CDR1 and CDR2 are MNHEY and SMNVEV (reference sequence). This CDR3 is CASSLVGQPQHF. The DNA for the CDR3 is TGTGCCAGCAGTTTGGTAGGCCAGCCCCAGCATTTT.

This clone occurred a few times. The chain recombines TRBV6-2 or TRBV6-3 with TRBJ2-7; 7 nucleotides align to TRBD1. V was clipped by 8 bases and J by 3 bases; unmatched bases: 16. This CDR3 is built from 16 residues. Germline V gives CDR1 MNHEY, CDR2 SVGEGT. CDR3 protein: CASAAYRTGDIYEQYF. CDR3 bases: TGTGCCAGCGCCGCATACCGTACAGGGGACATCTACGAGCAGTACTTC.

Concerning this clone: Additional DNA sequences in this sample encode the identical CDR3. V usage is TRBV5-5 and J usage is TRBJ1-4; D is perhaps TRBD1 (5 bases). CDR3 length: 15 residues. Germline V gene data show CDR1 as SGHKS and CDR2 as YYEKEE (reference sequence). Trimming took 3 bases from V and 4 from J, leaving 13 bases between them. CDR3 sequence (DNA): TGTGCCAGCAGCTCGCCGACAGACCTTAATGAAAAACTGTTTTTT. This encodes CASSSPTDLNEKLFF.

The gene calls are TRBV6-2 or TRBV6-3 and TRBJ1-4; 9 bases agree with TRBD1. The CDR3 covers 16 residues. After removal of 2 bases from V and 6 bases from J, the junction contained 7 bases not matched to a gene. The germline V gene has CDR1 MNHEY and CDR2 SVGEGT. The CDR3 coding sequence is TGTGCCAGCAGTTACCAACCGGGACAGGGTGATGAAAAACTGTTTTTT. Translation: CASSYQPGQGDEKLFF.

The V and J genes are TRBV6-4 and TRBJ2-7; no clear D gene. With 7 bases removed from V and 7 bases from J, the gap between germline ends came to 11 bases. Germline-derived CDR1 and CDR2 are MRHNA and SNTAGT. This CDR3 contains 11 residues. The CDR3 loop is CASTSAYEQYF. In DNA, the CDR3 is TGTGCCAGCACCAGTGCGTATGAGCAGTACTTC.

In its sample, this clone was seen a few times. The CDR3 region has the DNA TGTGCTAGTGGTTTGGACCGACTAGCGGGAAACAATGAGCAGTTCTTC. Translated: CASGLDRLAGNNEQFF. The chain combines TRBV12-5 with TRBJ2-1, with TRBD2 identical over 11 bases. J gave up 5 bases and V 1 base, and 4 bases lay outside the gene matches. This CDR3 contains 16 residues. The germline V gene encodes CDR1 LGHNT and CDR2 FRNRAP.

The chain links TRBV6-4 to TRBJ1-1; no firm D call. In germline, CDR1 is MRHNA, CDR2 SNTAGT. The CDR3 consists of 14 residues. V gave up 6 bases and J gave up 2 bases, with 13 bases separating them. DNA of the CDR3: TGTGCCAGCAGCGCATCTCCGGGTAACACTGAAGCTTTCTTT. This sequence encodes CASSASPGNTEAFF.

This clone appeared a few times. The chain carries TRBV15 and TRBJ2-7; D is unclear. CDR3 length equals 10 residues. The germline V gene has CDR1 LNHNV and CDR2 YYDKDF (reference sequence). For the CDR3, the DNA is TGTGCACCAGCAAGGGCGCGCCAGTACTTC. Protein: CAPARARQYF.

This clone has a handful of counts. The chain couples TRBV11-3 to TRBJ2-7, with 10 positions matching TRBD1. The CDR3 is 13 amino acids. CDR1 is SGHNT and CDR2 is YENEEA in the germline V gene. V shed 3 bases, J shed 5 bases, and the junction held 1 base outside the gene matches. CDR3 coding DNA: TGTGCCAGCAGCTTCGGACAGGGGGACGAGCAGTACTTC. Its protein is CASSFGQGDEQYF.

This clone was observed at least ten times. The rearrangement uses TRBV6-5 and TRBJ1-2; a weak D match, TRBD1 (6 bases). Germline-derived CDR1 and CDR2 are MNHEY and SVGAGI. Trimming took 2 bases from V and 6 from J, leaving 10 bases between them. CDR3 length: 13 residues. The CDR3 DNA follows: TGTGCCAGCAGTTACCCCAGGGGTAATGGCTACACCTTC. Protein: CASSYPRGNGYTF.

At least ten counts were recorded for this clone. The gene calls are TRBV27 and TRBJ2-3; the D gene could be TRBD1 or TRBD2 (5 bases each). CDR3 size: 15 residues. Germline CDR1 reads MNHEY; CDR2 reads SMNVEV (reference sequence). V lost 2 bases and J lost 1, with 10 bases in between. CDR3 amino acids: CASSLEGLGTDTQYF. The CDR3 DNA is TGTGCCAGCAGTTTAGAGGGGTTAGGCACAGATACGCAGTATTTT.

The chain joins TRBV20-1 to TRBJ2-5; 10 bases map to TRBD2. J lost 4 bases, V lost 3 bases, and 2 bases had no gene match. Germline-derived CDR1 and CDR2 are DFQATT and SNEGSKA (reference sequence). CDR3 length equals 13 residues. The CDR3 region has the DNA TGCAGTGCTAGGCCTAGCGGGAGAGAGACCCAGTACTTC. Its translation is CSARPSGRETQYF.

The rearrangement uses TRBV5-5 and TRBJ1-6; D is undetermined. CDR3 length equals 13 residues. Trimming stripped 0 bases from V and 5 bases from J, with 3 bases between. Germline loops: CDR1 SGHKS, CDR2 YYEKEE (reference sequence). The CDR3 here is CASSLADNSPLHF. The CDR3, as DNA: TGTGCCAGCAGCTTGGCAGATAATTCACCCCTCCACTTT.

This clone is a singleton in its sample. The chain has TRBV7-9 and TRBJ1-1; D not certain. Germline loops: CDR1 SEHNR, CDR2 FQNEAQ (reference sequence). The V and J ends lost 5 bases and 6 bases respectively, with 16 bases between them. CDR3 length equals 14 residues. The CDR3 nucleotides are TGTGCCAGCAGCGAAGTAGGAACGAGGGCTGAAGCTTTCTTT. Amino acid sequence: CASSEVGTRAEAFF.

This clone was seen only a few times. The rearrangement links TRBV11-2 to TRBJ2-5; 7 bases fit TRBD2. J was trimmed by 4 bases and V by 6 bases; bases with no gene match: 8. The germline V gene has CDR1 SGHAT and CDR2 FQNNGV. The CDR3 length is 14 residues. The DNA for the CDR3 is TGTGCCAGCAGGAGAGCGGGAATTTCAGAGACCCAGTACTTC. Protein product: CASRRAGISETQYF.

There are many counts of this clone. The same CDR3 also results from other DNA sequences found in this sample. The rearrangement joins TRBV6-1 to TRBJ2-7; perhaps TRBD1 as D (5 bases). V dropped 3 bases and J dropped 2 bases, with 8 bases sitting between them. This CDR3 comprises 13 residues. Germline lookup yields CDR1 MNHNS and CDR2 SASEGT. CDR3 loop: CASSEAGPYEQYF. Here the CDR3 DNA reads TGTGCCAGCAGTGAGGCAGGGCCCTACGAGCAGTACTTC.